These 11 T cell receptor beta chains originate from one sample sequenced in a study of T cell changes during pregnancy in multiple sclerosis. Some clones are missing from TCRdb's copy, which holds only in-frame ones; the method was immunoSEQ multiplex PCR. Among just over 35,000 clones listed, around 93% were seen once. The source material was CD4+ T cells from peripheral blood mononuclear cells, sampled in the first trimester of pregnancy. These receptor sequences come from a female donor with multiple sclerosis, enrolled in a pregnancy study.

V is TRBV9 and J is TRBJ2-7; no definite D call. Germline V CDR1 and CDR2: SGDLS, YYNGEE. This CDR3 contains 14 residues. V was clipped by 0 bases and J by 2 bases, with 9 bases between them. The CDR3 nucleotides are TGTGCCAGCAGCGTAGGAACGGTTGCCTACGAGCAGTACTTC. Translated: CASSVGTVAYEQYF.

V gene TRBV6-5 combines with J gene TRBJ1-5, with 9 bases that match TRBD1. The V gene end was trimmed by 5 bases and the J gene end by 6 bases; junction bases not matched to a gene: 5. CDR3 size: 14 residues. CDR1 and CDR2 from the germline V gene are MNHEY and SVGAGI. CDR3 nucleotide sequence: TGTGCCAGCAGTCGGACAGGGGCCCCTCAGCCCCAGCATTTT. Its protein is CASSRTGAPQPQHF.

CDR3 in amino acids: CASSQGDIAGQSPLHF. Here the CDR3 DNA reads TGTGCCAGCAGCCAAGGCGATATAGCAGGGCAATCACCCCTCCACTTT. The rearrangement uses TRBV4-2 and TRBJ1-6; weak D call: TRBD1 (5 bases). Trimming removed 1 base from V and 10 bases from J, with 17 bases in between. CDR3 length: 16 amino acids. The V gene's germline CDR1 is LGHNA and CDR2 YNFKEQ.

The V gene is TRBV14, the J gene TRBJ1-1; no reliable D call. V was pared by 0 bases and J by 1 base, with 9 bases between. The CDR3 length is 15 residues. The germline V gene has CDR1 SGHDN and CDR2 FVKESK. The CDR3 bases are TGTGCCAGCAGCCAAGATCGCGGCAAGAACACTGAAGCTTTCTTT. Its translation: CASSQDRGKNTEAFF. The complete variable domain, with remaining parts taken from reference TRBV14 and TRBJ1-1, reads EAGVTQFPSHSVIEKGQTVTLRCDPISGHDNLYWYRRVMGKEIKFLLHFVKESKQDESGMPNNRFLAERTGGTYSTLKVQPAELEDSGVYFCASSQDRGKNTEAFFGQGTRLTVV.

V and J are TRBV15 and TRBJ2-7, with D perhaps matching TRBD2 (5 bases). The CDR3 runs to 14 residues. Between the trimmed V and J ends, which lost 4 bases and 2 bases, there was a span of 12 bases. CDR1 is LNHNV and CDR2 is YYDKDF in the germline V gene (reference sequence). CDR3 region: CATSTERFPYEQYF. The DNA for the CDR3 is TGTGCCACCAGCACGGAGCGGTTCCCCTACGAGCAGTACTTC.

The chain is built from TRBV7-8 and TRBJ1-2, with TRBD1 as a possible D gene (6 bases). V dropped 5 bases and J dropped 5 bases, with 12 bases sitting between them. This CDR3 is built from 13 residues. Germline V CDR1 and CDR2: SGHVS, FQNEAQ. The CDR3 loop is CASSPDRLYGYTF. Here the CDR3 DNA reads TGTGCCAGCAGCCCCGACAGGCTTTATGGCTACACCTTC.

The rearrangement links TRBV5-1 to TRBJ2-3; 10 nucleotides align to TRBD1. In germline, CDR1 is SGHRS, CDR2 YFSETQ. CDR3 length equals 15 residues. J gave up 4 bases and V 0 bases, and 2 bases lay outside the gene matches. The CDR3 DNA is TGCGCCAGCAGCTTGGGACAGGGGGCGGCAGATACGCAGTATTTT. This codes for CASSLGQGAADTQYF.

This clone showed up just a few times. The CDR3 bases are TGCGCCAGCAGCTACGGCGGGACAGCCAATTCACCCCTCCACTTT. Amino acid sequence: CASSYGGTANSPLHF. The genes are TRBV5-1 and TRBJ1-6; 7 bases line up with TRBD1. Unmatched junction bases numbered 7, after V lost 3 bases and J lost 7 bases. The CDR3 consists of 15 residues. Germline V gene data show CDR1 as SGHRS and CDR2 as YFSETQ.

The chain recombines TRBV4-2 with TRBJ2-5; D may be TRBD2 (7 bases). From germline, CDR1 is LGHNA and CDR2 YNFKEQ. There are 16 residues in the CDR3. V was pared by 3 bases and J by 3 bases, with 17 bases between. The DNA for the CDR3 is TGTGCCAGCAGCCAGATTTGGGGGGGGGCCGAAGAGACCCAGTACTTC. Translation: CASSQIWGGAEETQYF.

J is TRBJ1-2 and V is TRBV6-5; 7 bases align to TRBD1. Germline loops: CDR1 MNHEY, CDR2 SVGAGI. Trimming removed 1 base from V and 8 bases from J; junction bases left unmatched: 10. The CDR3 runs 15 residues. The DNA of the CDR3 is TGTGCCAGCAGTTACTATAGGGACAGAAAATCCGGCTACACCTTC. Residues: CASSYYRDRKSGYTF.

This clone has more than one count but fewer than ten. V gene TRBV19 combines with J gene TRBJ1-2; TRBD1 agrees at 7 bases. The CDR3 has 15 residues. Trimming cost V 7 bases and J 4 bases; bases outside gene matches: 12. Germline assignment: CDR1 LNHDA and CDR2 SQIVND (reference sequence). This CDR3 reads CASKTYGTDPYGYTF. The DNA for the CDR3 is TGTGCCAGTAAGACCTATGGGACAGACCCCTATGGCTACACCTTC.